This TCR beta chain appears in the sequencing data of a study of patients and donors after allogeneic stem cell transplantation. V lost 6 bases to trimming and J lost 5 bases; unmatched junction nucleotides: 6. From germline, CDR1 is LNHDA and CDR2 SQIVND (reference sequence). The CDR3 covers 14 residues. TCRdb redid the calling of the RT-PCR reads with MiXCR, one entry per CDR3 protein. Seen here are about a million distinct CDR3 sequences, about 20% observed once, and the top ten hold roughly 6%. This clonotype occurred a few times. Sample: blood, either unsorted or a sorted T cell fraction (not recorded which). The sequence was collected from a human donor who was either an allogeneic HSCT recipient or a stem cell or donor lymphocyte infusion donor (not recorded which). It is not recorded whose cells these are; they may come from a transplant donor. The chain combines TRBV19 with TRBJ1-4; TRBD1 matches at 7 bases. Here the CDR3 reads CASREGQSNEKLFF. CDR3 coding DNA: TGTGCCAGTAGGGAGGGACAGTCCAATGAAAAACTGTTTTTT. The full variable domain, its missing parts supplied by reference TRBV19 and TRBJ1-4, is DGGITQSPKYLFRKEGQNVTLSCEQNLNHDAMYWYRQDPGQGLRLIYYSQIVNDFQKGDIAEGYSVSREKKESFPLTVTSAQKNPTAFYLCASREGQSNEKLFFGSGTQLSVL.